Listed below are T cell receptor beta chains from one sample, sequenced in a study of blood T cells in healthy people across ages. Each CDR3 protein is one row after TCRdb ran MiXCR on the 5' RACE reads. The table includes about 580,000 distinct CDR3 sequences, more than 45% detected once. Sample: blood. The receptors were gathered from an older man in good health. CDR3s include the opening cysteine and the closing phenylalanine or tryptophan. The order of the fields is clone size, V gene, J gene, D gene, CDR3 DNA, CDR3 protein. A D gene is named only where the DNA matches it firmly. Size tells how often a clone was seen (once, few, many) or the class of an expanded clone, and some rows leave it out.

-	TRBV5-1	TRBJ2-4	TRBD2	TGCGCCAGCAGCTTGGGAACTAGCGGGGAAAACATTCAGTACTTC	CASSLGTSGENIQYF
-	TRBV9	TRBJ2-1	-	TGTGCCAGCAGCGTCGGACGGACCCAAGAGACCCAGTTCTTC	CASSVGRTQETQFF
-	TRBV6-2/TRBV6-3	TRBJ2-1	-	TGTGCCAGCAGTAGCTGGGGCGTGCGGAATGAGCAGTTCTTC	CASSSWGVRNEQFF
-	TRBV6-2/TRBV6-3	TRBJ2-7	-	TGTGCCAGCAGTTATAGGAGCTCCTACGAGCAGTACTTC	CASSYRSSYEQYF
few	TRBV20-1	TRBJ2-7	TRBD2	TGCAGTGCTTCGACTAGCGGGATCAACGAGCAGTACTTC	CSASTSGINEQYF
-	TRBV24-1	TRBJ2-7	TRBD2	TGTGCCACCAGTGACCCGACTAGCGGGTCGGCCAACTCCTACAATGAGCAGTACTTC	CATSDPTSGSANSYNEQYF
few	TRBV7-2	TRBJ2-2	TRBD2	TGTGCCTCTAGCGGGGGGTACACCGGGGAGCTGTTTTTT	CASSGGYTGELFF
-	TRBV5-1	TRBJ1-2	-	TGCGCCAGCAGCTTAACGGACTCTAACTATGGCTACACCTTC	CASSLTDSNYGYTF
-	TRBV5-6	TRBJ1-5	-	TGTGCCAGCAGCTCGGTAGGACAGCCCCAGCATTTT	CASSSVGQPQHF
-	TRBV20-1	TRBJ2-4	TRBD2	TGCAGTGCTATCCTAGGACTAGCGGGAGGGTCGGACATTCAGTACTTC	CSAILGLAGGSDIQYF
-	TRBV6-4	TRBJ2-1	TRBD2	TGTGCCAGCAGTGACTGGACAGCCGGGACTAGCGGGAGGGCCGAAAGACCCTACAATGAGCAGTTCTTC	CASSDWTAGTSGRAERPYNEQFF
few	TRBV7-2	TRBJ2-3	TRBD1	TGTGCCAGCAGCTGGGGGAACAGGGGGTACGGTACGCAGTATTTT	CASSWGNRGYGTQYF
-	TRBV15	TRBJ2-5	TRBD1	TGTGCCACCAGCAGAGATGTCCGACAGGGGATGGTGACCCAGTACTTC	CATSRDVRQGMVTQYF
-	TRBV25-1	TRBJ2-1	TRBD2	TGTGCCAGCACCGGGACTAGCGGGGCCCAGGGTGAGCAGTTCTTC	CASTGTSGAQGEQFF
-	TRBV12-3/TRBV12-4	TRBJ2-7	-	TGTGCCAGCAGTTCCCGCTCGCGAGTGTCTCTCTACGAGCAGTACTTC	CASSSRSRVSLYEQYF
few	TRBV28	TRBJ2-7	-	TGTGCCAGCACCTTAAGGGGGACTGCCAACTACGAGCAGTACTTC	CASTLRGTANYEQYF
-	TRBV20-1	TRBJ1-5	-	TGCAGTGCTAGAAGGCTTGATAGCAATCAGCCCCAGCATTTT	CSARRLDSNQPQHF
-	TRBV4-1	TRBJ2-1	-	TGCGCCAGCAGCCCCCGGGCCAGTGAGGTTGCATGGTACAATGAGCAGTTCTTC	CASSPRASEVAWYNEQFF
-	TRBV14	TRBJ2-1	-	TGTGCCAGCAGCGGGGATCTCTACAATGAGCAGTTCTTC	CASSGDLYNEQFF
-	TRBV18	TRBJ2-1	TRBD1	TGTGCCAGCTCACCACCGAGGACAGGGTGGAATGAGCAGTTCTTC	CASSPPRTGWNEQFF